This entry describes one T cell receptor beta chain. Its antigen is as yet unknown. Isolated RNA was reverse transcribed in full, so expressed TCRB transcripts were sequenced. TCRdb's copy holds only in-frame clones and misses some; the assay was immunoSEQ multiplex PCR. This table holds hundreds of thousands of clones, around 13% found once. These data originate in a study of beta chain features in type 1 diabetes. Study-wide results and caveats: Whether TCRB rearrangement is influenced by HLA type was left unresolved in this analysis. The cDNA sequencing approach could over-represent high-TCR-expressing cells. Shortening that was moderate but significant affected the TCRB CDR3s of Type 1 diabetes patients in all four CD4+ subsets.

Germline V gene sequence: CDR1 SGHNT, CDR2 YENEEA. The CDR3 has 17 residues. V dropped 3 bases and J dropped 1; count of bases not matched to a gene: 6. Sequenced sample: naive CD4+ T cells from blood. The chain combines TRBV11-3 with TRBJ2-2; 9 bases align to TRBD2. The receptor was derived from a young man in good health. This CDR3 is CASSFLAGHMNTGELFF. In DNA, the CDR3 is TGTGCCAGCAGCTTTCTAGCGGGACACATGAACACCGGGGAGCTGTTTTTT.